The source of this T cell receptor (beta chain) is a study of blood T cell repertoires in COVID-19. CDR1 and CDR2 from the germline V gene are MNHEY and SVGEGT. Trimming shortened V by 6 bases and J by 3 bases, and 15 bases separated the two germline ends. The CDR3 has 14 amino acids. Sequencing was performed with immunoSEQ multiplex PCR; in TCRdb, only in-frame clones are kept and a portion is missing. The repertoire includes about 52,000 clones, 89% of them detected once, and roughly 5% sits in the top ten. This clone was seen a single time. Material for sequencing was peripheral blood. The receptor's source is a man aged 60-69 years with active COVID-19. This rearrangement joins TRBV6-2 or TRBV6-3 to TRBJ2-7; tentatively, D is TRBD2 (5 bases). This CDR3 reads CASSRTGSFYEQYF. The CDR3 bases are TGTGCCAGCAGCCGGACTGGATCCTTCTACGAGCAGTACTTC.